Listed below are T cell receptor beta chains from one sample, sequenced in a study of blood T cell repertoires in COVID-19. Data came from immunoSEQ multiplex PCR; TCRdb stores just in-frame clones and leaves some out. The sample contains about 130,000 clones, approximately 81% of which appear only once. The specimen was peripheral blood. The receptor source for this set is a woman aged 45-60 years with acute or convalescent COVID-19. The CDR3 runs from the conserved cysteine through the conserved F or W. D genes are given only for firm matches. Only some rows state a clone size, as once, few, many or a class for expanded clones.

j_call: TRBJ2-7; clone_size: -; d_call: -; v_call: TRBV11-1; cdr3_nt: TGTGCCAGCAGCAGATCCAGGGAATCCTACGAGCAGTACTTC; cdr3_aa: CASSRSRESYEQYF
j_call: TRBJ1-1; clone_size: few; d_call: -; v_call: TRBV28; cdr3_nt: TGTGCCAGCAGTTTAAAGCTAACTGAAGCTTTCTTT; cdr3_aa: CASSLKLTEAFF
j_call: TRBJ1-6; clone_size: -; d_call: -; v_call: TRBV2; cdr3_nt: TGTGCCAGCAAGACTATCGTATGGGGGCGTAATTCACCCCTCCACTTT; cdr3_aa: CASKTIVWGRNSPLHF
j_call: TRBJ2-1; clone_size: -; d_call: -; v_call: TRBV20-1; cdr3_nt: TGCAGTCCGGGGAGGAGCAATGAGCAGTTCTTC; cdr3_aa: CSPGRSNEQFF
j_call: TRBJ1-1; clone_size: -; d_call: -; v_call: TRBV5-1; cdr3_nt: TGCGCCAGCAGCTTCATTCCCAGGGGTATGAACACTGAAGCTTTCTTT; cdr3_aa: CASSFIPRGMNTEAFF
j_call: TRBJ2-7; clone_size: -; d_call: TRBD1; v_call: TRBV7-9; cdr3_nt: TGTGCCAGCAGTCTGACAGGGGTAGACGAGCAGTACTTC; cdr3_aa: CASSLTGVDEQYF
j_call: TRBJ2-1; clone_size: -; d_call: TRBD1; v_call: TRBV20-1; cdr3_nt: TGCAGTGCTAGTTCCGGGACAGGGGGAAGTGAGCAGTTCTTC; cdr3_aa: CSASSGTGGSEQFF
j_call: TRBJ1-4; clone_size: -; d_call: -; v_call: TRBV7-8; cdr3_nt: TGTGCCAGCAGCTTAGTCGAGGCAGGAGGTGAAAAACTGTTTTTT; cdr3_aa: CASSLVEAGGEKLFF
j_call: TRBJ2-2; clone_size: -; d_call: TRBD2; v_call: TRBV6-5; cdr3_nt: TGTGCCAGCAGTCGACTAGCGGGAGAGTGGGAGCTGTTTTTT; cdr3_aa: CASSRLAGEWELFF
j_call: TRBJ2-3; clone_size: -; d_call: TRBD1; v_call: TRBV10-3; cdr3_nt: TGTGCCATCAGCCGGGACAGGGTCTCAGATACGCAGTATTTT; cdr3_aa: CAISRDRVSDTQYF
j_call: TRBJ1-1; clone_size: once; d_call: -; v_call: TRBV5-8; cdr3_nt: TGTGCCAGCAGCTTGGATGCTCAGGGGCGCGGAGCTTTCTTT; cdr3_aa: CASSLDAQGRGAFF
j_call: TRBJ1-2; clone_size: few; d_call: -; v_call: TRBV5-4; cdr3_nt: TGTGCCAGCAGCTTGGGGCAGAATTATGGCTACACCTTC; cdr3_aa: CASSLGQNYGYTF
j_call: TRBJ1-2; clone_size: -; d_call: TRBD1; v_call: TRBV7-9; cdr3_nt: TGTGCCAGCAGCCCGGGACAGGGGATTGACTATGGCTACACCTTC; cdr3_aa: CASSPGQGIDYGYTF
j_call: TRBJ1-3; clone_size: -; d_call: TRBD1; v_call: TRBV5-1; cdr3_nt: TGCGCCAGCAGACTTACCGGGACAGCTGGAAACACCATATATTTT; cdr3_aa: CASRLTGTAGNTIYF
j_call: TRBJ1-2; clone_size: few; d_call: -; v_call: TRBV6-5; cdr3_nt: TGTGCCAGCAGTCTTGACAGTAACTATGGCTACACCTTC; cdr3_aa: CASSLDSNYGYTF
j_call: TRBJ2-3; clone_size: -; d_call: TRBD2; v_call: TRBV5-4; cdr3_nt: TGTGCCAGCAGCTTAGGGAGCGGGGGTGGTACAGATACGCAGTATTTT; cdr3_aa: CASSLGSGGGTDTQYF
j_call: TRBJ2-7; clone_size: -; d_call: TRBD1; v_call: TRBV2; cdr3_nt: TGTGCCAGTGGCCGGGACAGGTCCTACGAGCAGTACTTC; cdr3_aa: CASGRDRSYEQYF
j_call: TRBJ2-2; clone_size: few; d_call: -; v_call: TRBV6-4; cdr3_nt: TGTGCCAGCAGTACCCAGGGGGGACCGACGAACACCGGGGAGCTGTTTTTT; cdr3_aa: CASSTQGGPTNTGELFF
j_call: TRBJ2-3; clone_size: -; d_call: -; v_call: TRBV2; cdr3_nt: TGTGCCAGCAGTGTGGTCAGGGCCTCAGATACGCAGTATTTT; cdr3_aa: CASSVVRASDTQYF
j_call: TRBJ2-4; clone_size: -; d_call: -; v_call: TRBV18; cdr3_nt: TGTGCCAGCTCACCACCGCTGGGGCAGATCCTAGCCAAAAACATTCAGTACTTC; cdr3_aa: CASSPPLGQILAKNIQYF
j_call: TRBJ1-1; clone_size: -; d_call: TRBD1; v_call: TRBV19; cdr3_nt: TGTGCCAGTAGTCTAGGACAGGGGGCCTTTAACACTGAAGCTTTCTTT; cdr3_aa: CASSLGQGAFNTEAFF
j_call: TRBJ2-7; clone_size: once; d_call: -; v_call: TRBV5-4; cdr3_nt: TGTGCCAGCAGCTCCCGGCGGGCGCAGGTGCAGTACTTC; cdr3_aa: CASSSRRAQVQYF
j_call: TRBJ1-4; clone_size: -; d_call: TRBD1; v_call: TRBV30; cdr3_nt: TGTGCCTGGGGGGGACAGGGGGAGAAACTGTTTTTT; cdr3_aa: CAWGGQGEKLFF
j_call: TRBJ1-5; clone_size: -; d_call: -; v_call: TRBV4-2; cdr3_nt: TGTGCCAGCAGCCACGACGGGTACCAGCCCCAGCATTTT; cdr3_aa: CASSHDGYQPQHF
j_call: TRBJ1-3; clone_size: -; d_call: -; v_call: TRBV11-1; cdr3_nt: TGTGCCAGCAGCCCTGTTGGGGGGACCTCTGGAAACACCATATATTTT; cdr3_aa: CASSPVGGTSGNTIYF
j_call: TRBJ2-1; clone_size: -; d_call: TRBD2; v_call: TRBV19; cdr3_nt: TGTGCCAGTAGTTCTCGGCCGGGGAGTAGCGGGAGGGGTGAGCAGTTCTTC; cdr3_aa: CASSSRPGSSGRGEQFF
j_call: TRBJ2-7; clone_size: few; d_call: -; v_call: TRBV7-2; cdr3_nt: TGTGCCAGCAGCTTTACGGGGTGGGATGAGCAGTACTTC; cdr3_aa: CASSFTGWDEQYF
j_call: TRBJ1-5; clone_size: -; d_call: -; v_call: TRBV7-2; cdr3_nt: TGTGCCAGCAGCTTATACAGTGCCAATCAGCCCCAGCATTTT; cdr3_aa: CASSLYSANQPQHF
j_call: TRBJ2-3; clone_size: -; d_call: -; v_call: TRBV7-9; cdr3_nt: TGTGCCAGCAGCATTTCCCGTGGGGGGGCAGGGAATGCAGATACGCAGTATTTT; cdr3_aa: CASSISRGGAGNADTQYF
j_call: TRBJ1-5; clone_size: -; d_call: -; v_call: TRBV19; cdr3_nt: TGTGCCAGTAGTATAGAGGACTTCAAAAGCAATCAGCCCCAGCATTTT; cdr3_aa: CASSIEDFKSNQPQHF
j_call: TRBJ2-5; clone_size: few; d_call: TRBD2; v_call: TRBV24-1; cdr3_nt: TGTGCCACCAGTGATTCGGCGGGGGGAAGTAGGGGAGAGACCCAGTACTTC; cdr3_aa: CATSDSAGGSRGETQYF
j_call: TRBJ2-5; clone_size: -; d_call: -; v_call: TRBV2; cdr3_nt: TGTGCCAGCAGTTCACAGGGTTTGGGTGGAGGGACCCAGTACTTC; cdr3_aa: CASSSQGLGGGTQYF
j_call: TRBJ1-2; clone_size: -; d_call: -; v_call: TRBV5-5; cdr3_nt: TGTGCCAGCAGCTCGGCACAGGGAACTAACTATGGCTACACCTTC; cdr3_aa: CASSSAQGTNYGYTF
j_call: TRBJ2-1; clone_size: -; d_call: -; v_call: TRBV9; cdr3_nt: TGTGCCAGCAGCGTAGCCCCCACATCCGATGAGCAGTTCTTC; cdr3_aa: CASSVAPTSDEQFF
j_call: TRBJ1-2; clone_size: -; d_call: TRBD1; v_call: TRBV6-1; cdr3_nt: TGTGCCAGCAGTGATTCCGGGACAGGGAGTTATGGCTACACCTTC; cdr3_aa: CASSDSGTGSYGYTF
j_call: TRBJ2-1; clone_size: few; d_call: TRBD1; v_call: TRBV28; cdr3_nt: TGTGCCAGCAGAAGACAGGGCTACAATGAGCAGTTCTTC; cdr3_aa: CASRRQGYNEQFF
j_call: TRBJ2-7; clone_size: -; d_call: -; v_call: TRBV18; cdr3_nt: TGTGCCAGCTCACCCGGACTGGACTACGAGCAGTACTTC; cdr3_aa: CASSPGLDYEQYF
j_call: TRBJ2-7; clone_size: -; d_call: TRBD2; v_call: TRBV29-1; cdr3_nt: TGCAGCGTCGGGACTAGCGGATCCTACGAGCAGTACTTC; cdr3_aa: CSVGTSGSYEQYF
j_call: TRBJ1-6; clone_size: -; d_call: TRBD1; v_call: TRBV7-9; cdr3_nt: TGTGCCAGCAGCCTACAGGGGGGCTATAATTCACCCCTCCACTTT; cdr3_aa: CASSLQGGYNSPLHF
j_call: TRBJ2-5; clone_size: -; d_call: -; v_call: TRBV7-3; cdr3_nt: TGTGCCAGCAGCTTATCTGGCCAGGGAGAGACCCAGTACTTC; cdr3_aa: CASSLSGQGETQYF
j_call: TRBJ1-2; clone_size: -; d_call: -; v_call: TRBV19; cdr3_nt: TGTGCCAGTAGAATGCAGGTGAACTATGGCTACACCTTC; cdr3_aa: CASRMQVNYGYTF
j_call: TRBJ1-1; clone_size: -; d_call: -; v_call: TRBV11-2; cdr3_nt: TGTGCCAGCAGGGCGGTTGGCGGTTCTGAAGCTTTCTTT; cdr3_aa: CASRAVGGSEAFF